The clone carrying this T cell receptor beta chain appeared many times. Its antigen remains unknown. V gave up 1 base and J gave up 3 bases; unmatched junction bases: 8. The CDR3 contains 17 residues. Germline CDR1 is SGHTA and CDR2 is FQGNSA. This record belongs to a study of beta chain features in type 1 diabetes. cDNA synthesis used the whole RNA isolate, giving expressed TCRB sequences. Measured with immunoSEQ multiplex PCR; TCRdb has only the in-frame clones, and not every one. The repertoire holds some 350,000 clones, over 8.5% seen once, with over 0.45% in the top ten. General study results and limits: Among patients with Type 1 diabetes, TCRB CDR3s were moderately but significantly shorter in every one of the four CD4+ subsets.

The sequencing sample was made of central memory CD4+ T cells from blood. This TCR was recovered from a man aged 25 to 40 with type 1 diabetes. The rearrangement joins TRBV7-2 to TRBJ2-2; 7 bases fit TRBD1. The chain's CDR3 is CASSLGQYRGYTGELFF. The DNA of the CDR3 is TGTGCCAGCAGCTTAGGACAGTACAGGGGTTACACCGGGGAGCTGTTTTTT.